The source of this T cell receptor (beta chain) is a study of T cell responses to AZD1222 COVID-19 vaccine (TCRdb year 2021). Study-level background: TCR sequencing covered approximately 230 trial participants: 207 given two doses of AZD1222 and some 25 given two doses of MenACWY control vaccine. Trial participants were enrolled into age subgroups of 18-55, 56-69 and 70-plus years, which contained about 150, 28 and 57 TCR-sequenced participants, respectively. Broader findings and caveats from the paper: A significant rise in spike-specific TCR breadth and depth was observed after two AZD1222 doses relative to day 0 and relative to MenACWY recipients. The 56-69-year group was small, and its depth increase did not reach significance, likely because of low power. Most participants were white British and females outnumbered males, and the authors suggested that clonal diversity may have been underestimated. Conclusions about previously exposed vaccinees are limited, since just a handful of AZD1222 recipients were seropositive for SARS-CoV-2 at baseline. CD4 TCRs associated with the vaccine covered the entire spike protein, and the dominant responses were in regions 160-218 and 743-854. Reportedly, close to half of the unique spike-specific TCRs recognized epitopes lying outside the regions that are mutated in the B.1.351 and B.1.1.7 variants. Because no samples from the day 14 peak response were available, repertoires could be characterized only after the peak T cell response.

The CDR3 regions of human TCRbeta chains were subjected to immunosequencing. The source study handled its data this way. Repertoire TCRs were checked for matches against a reference library of SARS-CoV-2-specific TCRs that had been generated using the MIRA antigen-specificity platform. Breadth was defined as the fraction of unique TCRs that were SARS-CoV-2-associated. Depth was defined as the fraction of total T cells that were SARS-CoV-2-associated. Each spike-specific TCR was assigned to its reactive spike region and to a CD4 or CD8 class using the MIRA data. Log10-transformed breadth and depth values were compared by one-way ANOVA with Sidak's multiple comparisons tests. TCRdb's version of the immuneACCESS table is confined to in-frame rearrangements and falls short of the full clone set. An unresolved V gene accounts for under half of the shortfall where checked; the remainder is of unknown origin. V and J calls plus clone size are reproduced from that table; the DNA served to infer D and trimming. Across this sample there are about 140,000 clones, with around nine tenths seen only once. Clones ranked in the top ten supply 3.5% to 4.5% of the sample.

In light of the paper, this sample's time point label describes: about 28 days (+/-7) after the second vaccine dose. AZD1222 recipients given second doses at about 4 weeks or at about 12 weeks were pooled, since spike-specific TCR depth and breadth were not found to differ between the two schedules. Samples from vaccinated people were obtained from the UK trials COV001 and COV002, which included a single-blind randomized controlled phase 2/3 trial of AZD1222 (ChAdOx1 nCoV-19) in healthy adults. Trial participant PBMC samples were collected at day 0 and day 28 after the second dose for TCRbeta chain sequencing. Reading from cysteine to phenylalanine, the CDR3 counts 14 amino acids. Just CDR3 DNA is preserved here, 42 bases in frame from base 1. The germline V gene supplies CDR1 ENHRY and CDR2 SYGVKD. V sheds 2 bases and J sheds 4 bases, leaving 11 bases between their ends. Worth noting for this clone: The specificity of this receptor is unknown. No base-level quality is on record; no much larger clone is a single base apart.

This sequence uses TRBV10-3 and TRBJ2-5; the D gene is perhaps TRBD2, on 5 matching bases. The clonotype originates from an adult who received the AZD1222 COVID-19 vaccine. The specimen was peripheral blood, collected 28 days after the second AZD1222 dose. CDR3 protein: CAISEAGRGETQYF. The DNA sequence is TGTGCCATCAGTGAGGCTGGGAGAGGAGAGACCCAGTACTTC.